This TCR beta chain was documented in a study of blood T cell repertoires in COVID-19 (dated by TCRdb to 2020 to 2021). Describing the broader study: The collaborator samples originated in the United States, Italy and Spain and spanned the acute and convalescent phases of COVID-19. The material from the prospective study consisted of cDNA or gDNA derived from T cells, B-cell-depleted T cells, or PBMCs. Subjects who had been exposed to COVID-19, were actively infected with it, or had recovered from it provided the deeply sampled blood TCRbeta repertoires that made up the dataset. A freely available public database, intended as a resource for researchers studying the immune response to SARS-CoV-2, is where the repertoires were released. Samples were obtained from the ongoing ImmuneRACE study (first 160 participants) and from roughly 1,300 subjects provided by 6 global collaborators. Nearly every sample came with metadata listing a de-identified subject ID, COVID-19 status, age in years and sex. Where available, HLA class I and class II types were obtained from metadata supplied by the sample provider rather than from assay-based typing.

This clone was found a few times. No antigen is known for it. Per-nucleotide qualities are absent, and no much larger clonotype sits a single base away. CDR3 length: 16 amino acids, cysteine to phenylalanine. Of the read, only the CDR3 DNA is kept; its 48 bases are in frame from base 1. The V and J ends are trimmed by 2 bases and 3 bases, leaving 14 bases between them. The CDR1 and CDR2 encoded by the germline V gene (reference sequence) are MNHEY and SMNVEV. Each collaborating institution followed its own protocols to collect whole blood in K2EDTA tubes. For TCRbeta analysis, collaborators shipped samples as frozen whole blood, isolated PBMCs, or DNA extracted from either of those sample types. TCRbeta CDR3 regions were amplified from genomic DNA using the immunoSEQ Assay, a bias-controlled multiplex PCR. From the authors' description of their analysis: Within the assay, amplification of reference gene primers was used to estimate how many nucleated cells each sample contained. To quantify the absolute abundance of each unique TCRbeta CDR3 rearrangement, sequence reads were collapsed and filtered. For each sample, productive Simpson clonality was calculated as the square root of Simpson's diversity index over productive rearrangements. TCRdb obtained this table from immuneACCESS and retained in-frame rearrangements with V and J assigned. These tables miss some clones; where compared with another copy, unresolved V genes account for less than half of the shortfall, and the remainder is unexplained. V and J calls and clone size follow that table, whereas D and trimming were derived from the DNA. Counted in this sample were tens of thousands of clones; approximately 79% of them appeared once. The ten largest clones take up about 11% of the sample.

What the work shows at the level of the full study, not this receptor alone: The amount of clinical and demographic metadata varied by source and participant and was provided uncurated.

The clonotype originates from a man between 65 and 85 years old with acute or convalescent COVID-19. The sample consisted of peripheral blood. The receptor chain draws on TRBV27 and TRBJ2-1; TRBD1 is possibly the D segment (7 matching bases). Here is the DNA: TGTGCCAGCAGTTTAGACAGGGAGGAGCTCTACAATGAGCAGTTCTTC. Its amino acids are CASSLDREELYNEQFF.